The 27 T cell receptor beta chains below come from one sample, sequenced in a study of blood T cell repertoires in COVID-19. TCRdb's copy holds only in-frame clones and misses some; the assay was immunoSEQ multiplex PCR. This table holds roughly 29,000 clones, roughly 85% found once. The sample taken for sequencing was peripheral blood. These receptors all stem from a human donor in a cohort sampled during active COVID-19.

This chain uses TRBV5-1 with TRBJ2-7; possible D gene TRBD2, 5 bases. Germline CDR1 is SGHRS and CDR2 is YFSETQ. V was shortened by 3 bases and J by 2 bases, with 12 bases between the two germline ends. The CDR3 spans 14 residues. The CDR3 DNA follows: TGCGCCAGCAGCTCCCGGGATCCGGCCTACGAGCAGTACTTC. It encodes CASSSRDPAYEQYF. The full variable domain, completed using reference TRBV5-1 and TRBJ2-7, is KAGVTQTPRYLIKTRGQQVTLSCSPISGHRSVSWYQQTPGQGLQFLFEYFSETQRNKGNFPGRFSGRQFSNSRSEMNVSTLELGDSALYLCASSSRDPAYEQYFGPGTRLTVT.

The chain carries TRBV30 and TRBJ1-2; D is uncertain. The V and J ends lost 2 bases and 2 bases respectively, with 9 bases between them. The length of the CDR3 is 13 residues. Germline V gene data show CDR1 as GTSNPN and CDR2 as SVGIG (reference sequence). The CDR3 spells CAWSLGINYGYTF. DNA for the CDR3: TGTGCCTGGAGTTTGGGCATAAACTATGGCTACACCTTC.

The V gene is TRBV28, the J gene TRBJ1-5, with 8 nucleotides matching TRBD1. CDR1 is MDHEN and CDR2 is SYDVKM in the germline V gene. V trimming: 6 bases; J trimming: 1 base; junction bases outside the gene matches: 8. This CDR3 contains 16 residues. The CDR3 reads CASRSSGGASNQPQHF. The CDR3, as DNA: TGTGCCAGCAGATCCTCAGGGGGCGCGAGCAATCAGCCCCAGCATTTT.

In regard to this clone: One junction end disagrees with the germline gene, perhaps due to a read error. The rearrangement joins TRBV7-8 to TRBJ1-2; D not resolved. There are 15 residues in the CDR3. The V gene's germline CDR1 is SGHVS and CDR2 FQNEAQ. The CDR3 reads CASSLGVGTKYGYTF. For the CDR3, the DNA is TGTGCCAGCAGCTTAGGAGTTGGCACTAAGTATGGCTACACCTTC.

CDR3 region: CASSLASLPDTQYF. The CDR3 nucleotides are TGTGCCAGCAGCTTGGCCAGTCTTCCAGATACGCAGTATTTT. The V call is TRBV5-4, the J call TRBJ2-3; no clear D. Trimming pared 0 bases from V and 4 bases from J, leaving 9 bases between. The V gene's germline CDR1 is SGHNT and CDR2 YYREEE (reference sequence). The CDR3 is made up of 14 amino acids. The full variable domain, with the rest looked up from reference TRBV5-4 and TRBJ2-3, is ETGVTQSPTHLIKTRGQQVTLRCSSQSGHNTVSWYQQALGQGPQFIFQYYREEENGRGNFPPRFSGLQFPNYSSELNVNALELDDSALYLCASSLASLPDTQYFGPGTRLTVL.

The rearrangement uses TRBV20-1 and TRBJ2-7; D is possibly TRBD1 (6 bases). Trimming removed 5 bases from V and 4 bases from J, with 9 bases in between. This CDR3 comprises 11 residues. Germline values: CDR1 DFQATT, CDR2 SNEGSKA (reference sequence). CDR3 sequence: CSAGTGYEQYF. The CDR3 DNA sequence: TGCAGTGCTGGCACAGGGTACGAGCAGTACTTC.

For the CDR3, the DNA is TGTGCCAGCTCACCGAGTCAAACAGGTGAAGCTTTCTTT. Its translation is CASSPSQTGEAFF. The chain employs TRBV18 and TRBJ1-1; tentatively, D is TRBD1 (5 bases). The CDR3 is made up of 13 amino acids. V gave up 3 bases and J gave up 7 bases, with 12 bases separating them. Per germline, CDR1 KGHSH and CDR2 LQKENI. The whole variable domain, remainder taken from reference TRBV18 and TRBJ1-1, is NAGVMQNPRHLVRRRGQEARLRCSPMKGHSHVYWYRQLPEEGLKFMVYLQKENIIDESGMPKERFSAEFPKEGPSILRIQQVVRGDSAAYFCASSPSQTGEAFFGQGTRLTVV.

This sequence joins TRBV19 and TRBJ2-7; tentative D call: TRBD2 (6 bases). Trimming cost V 6 bases and J 3 bases, with 21 bases left between them. The CDR3 extends over 16 amino acids. From germline, CDR1 is LNHDA and CDR2 SQIVND (reference sequence). Here the CDR3 reads CASSLTGTSRLYEQYF. The CDR3 DNA follows: TGTGCCAGTAGCCTCACCGGGACTTCACGCCTCTACGAGCAGTACTTC.

J is TRBJ2-7 and V is TRBV6-5; 8 bases match TRBD1. The germline gives CDR1 MNHEY, CDR2 SVGAGI. The CDR3 extends over 14 amino acids. V trimming: 7 bases; J trimming: 1 base; junction bases outside the gene matches: 6. The chain's CDR3 is CASTPDRGSYEQYF. The CDR3 coding sequence is TGTGCCAGCACCCCTGACAGGGGTTCCTACGAGCAGTACTTC.

By share of the sample, this clone is large (0.1 to 1%). V is TRBV5-1 and J is TRBJ2-7, with 9 bases aligning to TRBD1. The CDR3 consists of 15 residues. V shed 1 base and J 7 bases; nucleotides not matched to a gene: 9. CDR1 is SGHRS and CDR2 is YFSETQ in the germline V gene. Here the CDR3 reads CASSLRTGDLGEQYF. DNA of the CDR3: TGCGCCAGCAGCTTGCGGACAGGGGACTTGGGTGAGCAGTACTTC.

The chain uses TRBV28 and TRBJ2-3, with 9 bases identical to TRBD1. The CDR3 is 15 residues long. Germline CDR1 reads MDHEN; CDR2 reads SYDVKM. Germline trimming cut 4 bases from V and 3 bases from J; bases unmatched to any gene: 5. This chain's CDR3 is CASSSGQGRTDTQYF. DNA for the CDR3: TGTGCCAGCAGTTCGGGACAGGGTCGTACAGATACGCAGTATTTT.

The gene calls are TRBV5-6 and TRBJ2-1; 10 nucleotides line up with TRBD2. Unmatched junction bases numbered 7, after V lost 0 bases and J lost 1 base. Germline V gene lookup returns CDR1 SGHDT and CDR2 YYEEEE. CDR3 length equals 18 residues. In nucleotides, the CDR3 is TGTGCCAGCAGCTTGGGGCTAGCGGGAGTCCAATCCTACAATGAGCAGTTCTTC. This gives the protein CASSLGLAGVQSYNEQFF. Looking up the rest from reference TRBV5-6 and TRBJ2-1 gives the full variable domain: DAGVTQSPTHLIKTRGQQVTLRCSPKSGHDTVSWYQQALGQGPQFIFQYYEEEERQRGNFPDRFSGHQFPNYSSELNVNALLLGDSALYLCASSLGLAGVQSYNEQFFGPGTRLTVL.

V gene TRBV5-4 combines with J gene TRBJ2-5; TRBD1 is a possible D gene (6 bases). Germline-derived CDR1 and CDR2 are SGHNT and YYREEE (reference sequence). Trimming took off 9 bases at V and 2 bases at J, with 11 bases between the two ends. The CDR3 has 12 residues. DNA of the CDR3: TGTGCCACCACAGGGAGACAAGAGACCCAGTACTTC. Translated: CATTGRQETQYF.

The V gene is TRBV6-5, the J gene TRBJ1-3, with a weak D call TRBD1 (5 bases). The CDR3 covers 14 residues. Germline V lookup: CDR1 MNHEY, CDR2 SVGAGI. Deletions cut 2 bases from V and 0 bases from J, with 5 bases between. The CDR3 DNA follows: TGTGCCAGCAGTTACGACAGCTCTGGAAACACCATATATTTT. Translating it yields CASSYDSSGNTIYF.

This clone was detected a few times. This sequence joins TRBV6-4 and TRBJ2-2, with 8 bases identical to TRBD2. Germline loops: CDR1 MRHNA, CDR2 SNTAGT. V gave up 3 bases and J gave up 6 bases; unmatched junction bases: 3. The CDR3 is made up of 14 amino acids. Here the CDR3 DNA reads TGTGCCAGCAGTGAATGGCGGGAGGCCGGGGAGCTGTTTTTT. Translating it yields CASSEWREAGELFF.

The chain couples TRBV5-6 to TRBJ2-7, with D hard to call. V was shortened by 1 base and J by 1 base, with 15 bases between the two germline ends. There are 16 residues in the CDR3. Germline V gives CDR1 SGHDT, CDR2 YYEEEE. The CDR3 DNA is TGTGCCAGCAGCTTGCTCACGGCAGGCCTATCCTACGAGCAGTACTTC. Protein: CASSLLTAGLSYEQYF. Using reference TRBV5-6 and TRBJ2-7 for the parts outside the CDR3, the full variable domain is DAGVTQSPTHLIKTRGQQVTLRCSPKSGHDTVSWYQQALGQGPQFIFQYYEEEERQRGNFPDRFSGHQFPNYSSELNVNALLLGDSALYLCASSLLTAGLSYEQYFGPGTRLTVT.

This sequence joins TRBV5-1 and TRBJ2-1; 9 positions match TRBD1. V was pared by 4 bases and J by 8 bases, with 10 bases of the junction left unmatched. Germline V CDR1 and CDR2: SGHRS, YFSETQ. CDR3 length: 15 amino acids. In DNA form, the CDR3 reads TGCGCCAGCAGCCCAAGGACAGGGGTAGTGGATGAGCAGTTCTTC. It yields the protein CASSPRTGVVDEQFF. The entire variable domain, with the rest obtained from reference TRBV5-1 and TRBJ2-1, is as follows: KAGVTQTPRYLIKTRGQQVTLSCSPISGHRSVSWYQQTPGQGLQFLFEYFSETQRNKGNFPGRFSGRQFSNSRSEMNVSTLELGDSALYLCASSPRTGVVDEQFFGPGTRLTVL.

V and J are TRBV18 and TRBJ2-7, with D possibly being TRBD2 (5 bases). CDR1 KGHSH and CDR2 LQKENI come from the germline V gene. V was pared by 3 bases and J by 3 bases, with 9 bases between. The CDR3 consists of 13 residues. In nucleotides, the CDR3 is TGTGCCAGCTCACCCGAGACTAACTACGAGCAGTACTTC. Its translation is CASSPETNYEQYF. The whole variable domain, remainder taken from reference TRBV18 and TRBJ2-7, is NAGVMQNPRHLVRRRGQEARLRCSPMKGHSHVYWYRQLPEEGLKFMVYLQKENIIDESGMPKERFSAEFPKEGPSILRIQQVVRGDSAAYFCASSPETNYEQYFGPGTRLTVT.

V usage is TRBV18 and J usage is TRBJ2-2, with a tentative D call TRBD1 (5 bases). The V and J ends lost 0 bases and 6 bases respectively, with 14 bases between them. The germline V gene has CDR1 KGHSH and CDR2 LQKENI. This CDR3 has 16 residues. The CDR3: CASSPPAGQGAGELFF. The CDR3 DNA reads TGTGCCAGCTCACCACCGGCAGGGCAGGGCGCCGGGGAGCTGTTTTTT.

The rearrangement joins TRBV7-2 to TRBJ2-1, with TRBD2 as a possible D gene (7 bases). Germline CDR1 reads SGHTA; CDR2 reads FQGNSA. The CDR3 spans 16 residues. Trimming took 5 bases from V and 8 from J, leaving 22 bases between them. CDR3 in DNA: TGTGCCAGCAGCCAGGGAGTGGGGGGGGCGGCGTATGAGCAGTTCTTC. Its protein product is CASSQGVGGAAYEQFF.

V gene TRBV7-8 combines with J gene TRBJ1-6; D unclear. The CDR3 spans 16 residues. Germline V lookup: CDR1 SGHVS, CDR2 FQNEAQ. Trimming shortened V by 2 bases and J by 5 bases, and 13 bases separated the two germline ends. The CDR3 DNA reads TGTGCCAGCAGCTTATCACAGAGAATGAATAATTCACCCCTCCACTTT. Its protein product is CASSLSQRMNNSPLHF.

V and J are TRBV5-4 and TRBJ1-2; D unclear. This CDR3 is 12 amino acids long. Germline CDR1 SGHNT, CDR2 YYREEE (reference sequence). Trimming stripped 9 bases from V and 5 bases from J, with 14 bases between. CDR3: CATSIGGYGYTF. In nucleotides, the CDR3 is TGTGCCACCTCTATTGGAGGTTATGGCTACACCTTC.

The rearrangement uses TRBV6-5 and TRBJ1-4, with D possibly TRBD1 on 6 matching bases. The CDR3 extends over 14 amino acids. The V end was cut by 6 bases, the J end by 6 bases, with 14 bases between. Germline CDR1 reads MNHEY; CDR2 reads SVGAGI. The CDR3 sequence is CASSPDSFYEKLFF. CDR3 bases: TGTGCCAGCAGCCCGGACAGTTTCTATGAAAAACTGTTTTTT.

This clone was recorded only once. The chain employs TRBV19 and TRBJ2-5; 14 bases fit TRBD2. V lost 11 bases and J lost 3; bases outside the gene matches: 8. CDR3 length: 15 amino acids. Per the germline V gene, CDR1 is LNHDA and CDR2 is SQIVND (reference sequence). The CDR3, as DNA: TGTGCCTCCAGACTAGCGGGAGGGAGGGAAGAGACCCAGTACTTC. Its translation: CASRLAGGREETQYF.

The chain combines TRBV11-2 with TRBJ1-1; tentative D call: TRBD1 (6 bases). Germline V gives CDR1 SGHAT, CDR2 FQNNGV. The CDR3 has 14 residues. Trimming pared 5 bases from V and 1 base from J, leaving 11 bases between. DNA of the CDR3: TGTGCCAGCAGCCAGACAGGAGGGAACACTGAAGCTTTCTTT. Protein product: CASSQTGGNTEAFF.

This clone was seen a single time. The rearrangement joins TRBV5-5 to TRBJ1-2; 7 nucleotides line up with TRBD1. Germline V gene lookup returns CDR1 SGHKS and CDR2 YYEKEE (reference sequence). The CDR3 extends over 16 amino acids. The J segment lost 8 bases and the V segment lost 6 bases, leaving 19 bases of the junction unmatched. The DNA for the CDR3 is TGTGCCAGCATCATGGGATGGCAGGGGGGACGAAACGGCTACACCTTC. This encodes CASIMGWQGGRNGYTF.

CDR3 bases: TGTGCCAGCACCGGGGCAGGTTTTGGTGGCTACACCTTC. It translates to CASTGAGFGGYTF. J is TRBJ1-2 and V is TRBV7-9; a weak D match, TRBD1 (5 bases). The ends were cut back, 7 bases at V and 7 bases at J, with 16 bases in the middle. CDR3 length: 13 amino acids. Germline CDR1 and CDR2: SEHNR and FQNEAQ (reference sequence).